The clone carrying this TCR beta chain showed up just a few times. Its matching antigen is unknown. This sample stems from a study of cytomegalovirus exposure and HLA in healthy donors. General study points: In a later analysis, specific HLA alleles were associated with approximately 16,000 TCR beta sequences at a 0.05 false discovery rate.

V was cut by 0 bases and J by 0 bases, with 12 bases left in between. This CDR3 contains 16 residues. Germline CDR1 is SGHNT and CDR2 is YYREEE (reference sequence). With 60 Vbeta and 13 Jbeta primers, the PCR was carried out. Data came from immunoSEQ multiplex PCR; TCRdb stores just in-frame clones and leaves some out. Here the sample spans about 130,000 clones, approximately 70% being singletons. V usage is TRBV5-4 and J usage is TRBJ1-1, with a tentative D call TRBD1 (6 bases). The receptor was isolated from a woman aged 60-75 years in good health and CMV-seropositive. Sequencing input: PBMCs. The CDR3 region has the DNA TGTGCCAGCAGCTTGGGGGGGCAGGTCATGAACACTGAAGCTTTCTTT. Translation gives CASSLGGQVMNTEAFF.